Listed here are 15 T cell receptor beta chains from one sample, sequenced in a study of beta chain features in type 1 diabetes. Study-level points and caveats: Moderate yet significant TCRB CDR3 shortening was seen in Type 1 diabetes patients in all four CD4+ subsets.

Expressed TCRB transcripts were sequenced after all isolated RNA was converted to cDNA. Sequencing was performed with immunoSEQ multiplex PCR; in TCRdb, only in-frame clones are kept and a portion is missing. The repertoire consists of 300,000 or so clones, with around 9.7% occurring once and the leading ten covering 0.9% to 1.1%. Antigens of these TCRs are unknown. Sequencing input: central memory CD4+ T cells from blood. Every receptor here comes from a man aged 25 to 40 with type 1 diabetes.

V is TRBV7-2 and J is TRBJ1-1, with a tentative D call TRBD1 (5 bases). The CDR3 totals 13 residues. CDR1 is SGHTA and CDR2 is FQGNSA in the germline V gene. V lost 5 bases, J lost 4 bases, and 11 bases lay in between. CDR3 bases: TGTGCCAGCAGCACCTTAGGGACCACTGAAGCTTTCTTT. Its protein product is CASSTLGTTEAFF. Based on the CDR3 plus reference TRBV7-2 and TRBJ1-1, the full variable domain is GAGVSQSPSNKVTEKGKDVELRCDPISGHTALYWYRQSLGQGLEFLIYFQGNSAPDKSGLPSDRFSAERTGGSVSTLTIQRTQQEDSAVYLCASSTLGTTEAFFGQGTRLTVV.

A note on this clone: This specimen includes other DNA sequences encoding the same CDR3. The V gene is TRBV20-1, the J gene TRBJ2-1; 7 positions match TRBD1. The germline gives CDR1 DFQATT, CDR2 SNEGSKA (reference sequence). V dropped 7 bases and J dropped 5; count of bases not matched to a gene: 2. This CDR3 contains 11 residues. CDR3 sequence reads: CSGQGDNEQFF. The CDR3 coding sequence is TGCAGTGGGCAGGGGGACAATGAGCAGTTCTTC.

The rearrangement uses TRBV19 and TRBJ2-5; a weak D match, TRBD1 (6 bases). This CDR3 region has 15 residues. The V end lost 1 base, the J end lost 1 base, and 10 bases lay between the germline ends. Germline values: CDR1 LNHDA, CDR2 SQIVND (reference sequence). The CDR3 loop is CASSIALGAQETQYF. CDR3 DNA sequence: TGTGCCAGTAGTATAGCCCTGGGGGCCCAAGAGACCCAGTACTTC.

The CDR3 DNA reads TGCGCCAGCAGCTTGGAAGGAAGGGGGCTATACGAGCAGTACTTC. This codes for CASSLEGRGLYEQYF. V is TRBV5-1 and J is TRBJ2-7; TRBD1 matches 7 bases. The CDR3 consists of 15 residues. Per the germline V gene, CDR1 is SGHRS and CDR2 is YFSETQ. V shed 0 bases, J shed 4 bases, and the junction held 7 bases outside the gene matches.

This clone came up many times. V usage is TRBV6-6 and J usage is TRBJ2-1, with TRBD2 matching 14 bases. The junction had 3 bases not matched to a gene; V was cut back by 8 bases and J by 6 bases. Per germline, CDR1 MNHNY and CDR2 SVGAGI (reference sequence). The CDR3 covers 14 residues. The CDR3: CASGTSGGLNEQFF. The CDR3 coding sequence is TGTGCCAGCGGGACTAGCGGGGGACTCAATGAGCAGTTCTTC.

This clone was counted only a few times. The chain has TRBV5-1 and TRBJ2-1; the match to TRBD2 covers 10 bases. The CDR3 is made up of 13 amino acids. Trimming cost V 2 bases and J 8 bases; bases outside gene matches: 1. Per germline, CDR1 SGHRS and CDR2 YFSETQ. Written as DNA, the CDR3 is TGCGCCAGCAGCTTTGGGACTAGCGATGAGCAGTTCTTC. The encoded protein is CASSFGTSDEQFF.

The V call is TRBV5-1, the J call TRBJ2-1; 10 positions agree with TRBD1. Losses at the gene ends were 4 bases for V and 9 bases for J; bases not matched to a gene: 13. The CDR3 sequence is 16 residues long. CDR1 SGHRS and CDR2 YFSETQ come from the germline V gene. The CDR3 DNA reads as TGCGCCAGCAGCAGGGGACAGGGGACCACGTCCGGTGAGCAGTTCTTC. Its protein is CASSRGQGTTSGEQFF.

Ten or more counts support this clone. The chain links TRBV7-2 to TRBJ2-1; D may be TRBD2 (6 bases). Germline V CDR1 and CDR2: SGHTA, FQGNSA. Trimming removed 1 base at V and 12 bases at J, with 13 bases between. This CDR3 has 13 residues. The CDR3 DNA is TGTGCCAGCAGCTTAGATGGCCCCGGGGGGCAGTTCTTC. Its protein product is CASSLDGPGGQFF.

CDR3 protein: CASSLEGSSNTGELFF. For the CDR3, the DNA is TGCGCCAGCAGCTTGGAGGGATCTTCGAACACCGGGGAGCTGTTTTTT. The chain is built from TRBV5-1 and TRBJ2-2; no firm D call. This CDR3 has 16 residues. Deletions cut 0 bases from V and 0 bases from J, with 9 bases between. Germline CDR1 is SGHRS and CDR2 is YFSETQ.

This clone appeared a few times. The chain recombines TRBV27 with TRBJ2-1, with D unclear. With 4 bases removed from V and 8 bases from J, the gap between germline ends came to 15 bases. This CDR3 region has 14 residues. In germline, CDR1 is MNHEY, CDR2 SMNVEV (reference sequence). This chain's CDR3 is CASSSRFGWDEQFF. The CDR3 coding sequence is TGTGCCAGCAGTTCCCGCTTTGGCTGGGATGAGCAGTTCTTC.

This clone was detected ten times or more. DNA for the CDR3: TGCAGCGTTGAAGAGGTGGATACGCAGTATTTT. Its translation is CSVEEVDTQYF. The chain joins TRBV29-1 to TRBJ2-3; D uncertain. With 0 bases removed from V and 6 bases from J, the gap between germline ends came to 4 bases. The CDR3 totals 11 residues. Germline lookup yields CDR1 SQVTM and CDR2 ANQGSEA.

The rearrangement links TRBV7-2 to TRBJ2-2; D uncertain. Germline V gives CDR1 SGHTA, CDR2 FQGNSA. Deletions cut 5 bases from V and 2 bases from J, with 6 bases between. This CDR3 has 13 amino acids. The CDR3 loop reads CASSEINTGELFF. The CDR3 region has the DNA TGTGCCAGCAGCGAGATAAACACCGGGGAGCTGTTTTTT.

Only a few counts were recorded for this clone. J is TRBJ1-6 and V is TRBV5-4; D not certain. Trimming cost V 2 bases and J 7 bases, with 4 bases left between them. CDR1 and CDR2 (germline): SGHNT, YYREEE (reference sequence). The CDR3 contains 12 residues. CDR3 DNA: TGTGCCAGCAGCTTTGAGAATTCACCCCTCCACTTT. Protein product: CASSFENSPLHF. The variable domain in full, with the rest retrieved from reference TRBV5-4 and TRBJ1-6, is ETGVTQSPTHLIKTRGQQVTLRCSSQSGHNTVSWYQQALGQGPQFIFQYYREEENGRGNFPPRFSGLQFPNYSSELNVNALELDDSALYLCASSFENSPLHFGNGTRLTVT.

The rearrangement uses TRBV6-5 and TRBJ2-7; 7 positions match TRBD1. CDR3 length equals 14 residues. Germline trimming cut 6 bases from V and 2 bases from J; bases unmatched to any gene: 7. Germline CDR1 is MNHEY and CDR2 is SVGAGI. CDR3 DNA sequence: TGTGCCAGCAGGCCCTCGACAGGGACCTACGAGCAGTACTTC. Amino acid sequence: CASRPSTGTYEQYF.

This clone was observed many times. The chain employs TRBV9 and TRBJ1-3; no reliable D call. The CDR3 runs to 15 residues. Germline lookup yields CDR1 SGDLS and CDR2 YYNGEE. V gave up 0 bases and J gave up 0 bases, with 7 bases separating them. In DNA, the CDR3 is TGTGCCAGCAGCGTAGATGGCAACTCTGGAAACACCATATATTTT. Translation gives CASSVDGNSGNTIYF.